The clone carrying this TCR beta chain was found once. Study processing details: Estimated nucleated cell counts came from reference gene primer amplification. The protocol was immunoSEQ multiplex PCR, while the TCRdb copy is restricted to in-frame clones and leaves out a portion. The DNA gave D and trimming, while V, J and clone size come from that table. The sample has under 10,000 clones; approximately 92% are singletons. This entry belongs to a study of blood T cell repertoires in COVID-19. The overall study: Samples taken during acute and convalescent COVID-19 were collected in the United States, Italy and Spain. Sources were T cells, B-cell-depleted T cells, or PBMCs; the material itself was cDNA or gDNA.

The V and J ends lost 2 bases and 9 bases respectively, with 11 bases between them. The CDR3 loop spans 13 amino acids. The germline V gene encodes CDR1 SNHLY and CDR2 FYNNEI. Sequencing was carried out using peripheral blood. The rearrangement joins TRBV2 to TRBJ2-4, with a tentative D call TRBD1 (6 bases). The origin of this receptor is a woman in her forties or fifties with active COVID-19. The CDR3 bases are TGTGCCAGCAGTGAAAGCGGACAGAGCATTCAGTACTTC. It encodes CASSESGQSIQYF.